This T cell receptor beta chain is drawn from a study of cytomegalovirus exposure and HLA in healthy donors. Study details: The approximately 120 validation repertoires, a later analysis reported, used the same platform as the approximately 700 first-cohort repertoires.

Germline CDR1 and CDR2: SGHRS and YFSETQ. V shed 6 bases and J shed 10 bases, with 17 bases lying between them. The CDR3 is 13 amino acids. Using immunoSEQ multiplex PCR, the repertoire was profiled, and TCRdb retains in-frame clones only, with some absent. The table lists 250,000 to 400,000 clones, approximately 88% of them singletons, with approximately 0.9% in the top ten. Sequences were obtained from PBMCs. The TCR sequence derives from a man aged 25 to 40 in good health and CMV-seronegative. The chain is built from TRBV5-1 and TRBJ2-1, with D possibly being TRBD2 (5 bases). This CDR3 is CASTIAGAQEQFF. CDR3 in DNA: TGCGCCAGCACTATTGCGGGCGCACAGGAGCAGTTCTTC.